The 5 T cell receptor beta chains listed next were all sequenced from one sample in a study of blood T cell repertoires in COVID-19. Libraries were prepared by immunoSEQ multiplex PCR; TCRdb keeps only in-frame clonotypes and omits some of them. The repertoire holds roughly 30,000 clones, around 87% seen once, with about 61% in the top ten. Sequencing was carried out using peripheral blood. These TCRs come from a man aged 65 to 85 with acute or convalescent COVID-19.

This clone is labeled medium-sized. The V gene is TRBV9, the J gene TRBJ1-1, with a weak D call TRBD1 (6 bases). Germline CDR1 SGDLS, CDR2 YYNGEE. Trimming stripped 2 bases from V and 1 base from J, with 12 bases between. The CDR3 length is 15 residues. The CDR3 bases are TGTGCCAGCAGCGTCCACCCGGGACAGAACACTGAAGCTTTCTTT. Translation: CASSVHPGQNTEAFF.

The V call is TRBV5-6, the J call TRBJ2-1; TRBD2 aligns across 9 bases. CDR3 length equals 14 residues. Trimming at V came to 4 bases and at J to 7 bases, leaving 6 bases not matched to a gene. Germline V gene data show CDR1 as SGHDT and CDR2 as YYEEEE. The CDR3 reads CASSLLAGRNEQFF. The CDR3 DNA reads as TGTGCCAGCAGCCTACTAGCGGGTCGGAATGAGCAGTTCTTC.

This chain's CDR3 is CASSIRDRAFEGTGELFF. The DNA for the CDR3 is TGTGCCAGTAGTATCCGGGACAGGGCATTTGAGGGCACCGGGGAGCTGTTTTTT. The chain has TRBV19 and TRBJ2-2; 9 bases fit TRBD1. This CDR3 has 18 residues. Per germline, CDR1 LNHDA and CDR2 SQIVND (reference sequence). V shed 3 bases, J shed 4 bases, and the junction held 12 bases outside the gene matches.

CDR3: CASSRGGVNTEAFF. The CDR3 DNA is TGTGCCAGCAGCCGCGGGGGCGTCAACACTGAAGCTTTCTTT. The rearrangement links TRBV3-1 (or the pseudogene TRBV3-2) to TRBJ1-1, with D maybe TRBD1 (6 bases). Germline V gene sequence: CDR1 LGHDT, CDR2 YNNKEL (reference sequence). Trimming pared 4 bases from V and 2 bases from J, leaving 11 bases between. The CDR3 covers 14 residues.

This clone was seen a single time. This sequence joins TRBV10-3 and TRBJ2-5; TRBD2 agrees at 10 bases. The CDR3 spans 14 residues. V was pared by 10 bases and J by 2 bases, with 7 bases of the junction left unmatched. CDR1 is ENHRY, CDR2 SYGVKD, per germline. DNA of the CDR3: TGTGCCACCACTAGCGGGAAAATTCAAGAGACCCAGTACTTC. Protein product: CATTSGKIQETQYF.